A single sample gave rise to the 4 T cell receptor beta chains below, sequenced in a study of blood T cell repertoires in COVID-19. Profiling relied on immunoSEQ multiplex PCR, and the TCRdb table lists in-frame clones only, not all of them. The sample comprises just over 650,000 clones, over 80% of which are singletons, and over 0.2% rests with the top ten. Input material: peripheral blood. The source is a woman between 18 and 29 years old with acute or convalescent COVID-19.

The J gene is TRBJ1-5, the V gene TRBV27; maybe TRBD1 (6 bases). The CDR3 totals 13 residues. V was cut by 6 bases and J by 10 bases, with 16 bases left in between. Germline values: CDR1 MNHEY, CDR2 SMNVEV (reference sequence). The CDR3 DNA reads TGTGCCAGCAGCTCTCCTGGACAGAAACCCCAGCATTTT. Its protein product is CASSSPGQKPQHF.

This clone showed up just once. The chain is built from TRBV4-3 and TRBJ2-7; 7 bases match TRBD1. CDR1 is LGHNA, CDR2 YSLEER, per germline. This CDR3 is 15 amino acids long. The ends lost 4 bases at V and 0 bases at J; junction bases unmatched: 6. The CDR3 DNA is TGCGCCAGCAGCCGTGGAGCAGGGGGCTCCTACGAGCAGTACTTC. Amino acids: CASSRGAGGSYEQYF.

J is TRBJ1-1 and V is TRBV10-3; possible D gene TRBD1, 6 bases. The CDR3 is 14 residues long. Germline V gene data show CDR1 as ENHRY and CDR2 as SYGVKD. V dropped 6 bases and J dropped 0 bases, with 11 bases sitting between them. The CDR3 DNA is TGTGCCATCAGCGAGGACAGTATGAACACTGAAGCTTTCTTT. Translating gives CAISEDSMNTEAFF.

The CDR3 DNA follows: TGTGCCAGCAGCCCTAAGCCCGAACCTAACTATGGCTACACCTTC. The encoded protein is CASSPKPEPNYGYTF. The chain recombines TRBV7-2 with TRBJ1-2; no clear D. Germline CDR1 is SGHTA and CDR2 is FQGNSA. V lost 5 bases and J lost 0, with 13 bases in between. The CDR3 spans 15 residues.